These 23 T cell receptor beta chains were all obtained from the same sample, sequenced in a study of blood T cells in healthy people across ages. The second PCR ran roughly 7 to 12 cycles with a sample-barcoded 5' primer and J-beta primers. TCRdb called the 5' RACE reads again in MiXCR, with one record for every CDR3 protein. The sample carries 850,000 to 1,100,000 distinct CDR3 sequences, 30% to 40% recorded once. Sequencing used blood. The source of these receptors is a man between 18 and 29 years old in good health.

Turning to this clonotype: A much larger clone sits a single nucleotide away, making a read error possible. This chain joins TRBV7-2 and TRBJ1-4, with D unresolved. V lost 4 bases to trimming and J lost 2 bases, with 11 bases between them. CDR3 length: 15 amino acids. Germline values: CDR1 SGHTA, CDR2 FQGNSA. The CDR3 is CTSSSGGRTNEKLFF. The CDR3 nucleotides are TGTACCAGCAGCTCCGGAGGGAGGACTAATGAAAAACTGTTTTTT.

V is TRBV6-6 and J is TRBJ1-5, with a tentative D call TRBD1 (5 bases). CDR1 MNHNY and CDR2 SVGAGI come from the germline V gene (reference sequence). Trimming cost V 6 bases and J 0 bases, with 21 bases left between them. CDR3 length: 18 amino acids. The CDR3 nucleotides are TGTGCCAGCAGCCCCCCCCCAGGGTCCCTTTATAGCAATCAGCCCCAGCATTTT. This translates into CASSPPPGSLYSNQPQHF.

The chain couples TRBV20-1 to TRBJ1-5; a possible D gene is TRBD1 (6 bases). Germline V gene data show CDR1 as DFQATT and CDR2 as SNEGSKA (reference sequence). Trimming stripped 7 bases from V and 2 bases from J, with 15 bases between. The CDR3 has 14 residues. Here the CDR3 reads CSVERRQGNQPQHF. In DNA, the CDR3 is TGCAGTGTCGAAAGGAGACAGGGCAATCAGCCCCAGCATTTT.

V is TRBV7-2 and J is TRBJ2-3; TRBD1 agrees at 7 bases. CDR1 and CDR2 (germline): SGHTA, FQGNSA. After removal of 6 bases from V and 1 base from J, the junction contained 10 bases not matched to a gene. This CDR3 contains 16 residues. This CDR3 reads CASRPPLGTGTDTQYF. DNA of the CDR3: TGTGCCAGCAGGCCCCCCTTGGGGACAGGCACAGATACGCAGTATTTT.

The chain employs TRBV3-1 and TRBJ1-2, with unresolved D. Germline loops: CDR1 LGHDT, CDR2 YNNKEL (reference sequence). V was clipped by 2 bases and J by 0 bases, with 7 bases between them. The CDR3 is 14 residues long. CDR3 coding DNA: TGTGCCAGCAGCCAATCCGATGCTAACTATGGCTACACCTTC. Translating it yields CASSQSDANYGYTF.

Regarding this clonotype: Its ends do not fully match the called genes, so a read error is possible. The genes are TRBV7-2 and TRBJ1-5; the match to TRBD1 covers 7 bases. The CDR3 spans 15 residues. Germline CDR1 reads SGHTA; CDR2 reads FQGNSA. CDR3 DNA sequence: TGTGCCGGCAGCTTAGGGGACAGCAACAATCAGCCCCAGCATTTT. Protein sequence: CAGSLGDSNNQPQHF.

In its sample, this clonotype was seen many times. The chain is built from TRBV5-1 and TRBJ2-3; 7 bases are a match to TRBD1. The V gene's germline CDR1 is SGHRS and CDR2 YFSETQ. V was pared by 8 bases and J by 2 bases, with 11 bases of the junction left unmatched. The CDR3 runs to 15 residues. CDR3 sequence: CASKQGTFPTDTQYF. The CDR3 DNA sequence: TGCGCCAGTAAACAGGGGACATTTCCCACAGATACGCAGTATTTT.

The V gene is TRBV19, the J gene TRBJ1-1, with D perhaps matching TRBD1 (5 bases). The CDR3 is 14 amino acids. Germline V CDR1 and CDR2: LNHDA, SQIVND (reference sequence). V dropped 1 base and J dropped 2 bases, with 8 bases sitting between them. This CDR3 is CASSIVGVNTEAFF. CDR3 nucleotide sequence: TGTGCCAGTAGTATAGTAGGGGTAAACACTGAAGCTTTCTTT. The whole variable domain, filled in from reference TRBV19 and TRBJ1-1, reads DGGITQSPKYLFRKEGQNVTLSCEQNLNHDAMYWYRQDPGQGLRLIYYSQIVNDFQKGDIAEGYSVSREKKESFPLTVTSAQKNPTAFYLCASSIVGVNTEAFFGQGTRLTVV.

About this clonotype itself: This may come from a read error, since a much larger clone is one base off. The chain joins TRBV27 to TRBJ1-2; no clear D. The length of the CDR3 is 15 residues. Germline CDR1 MNHEY, CDR2 SMNVEV (reference sequence). V lost 0 bases and J 6 bases, leaving 14 bases between the germline ends. CDR3 loop: CASSLSHTDSNGYTF. In nucleotides, the CDR3 is TGTGCCAGCAGTTTATCCCACACGGATAGCAATGGCTACACCTTC.

This clonotype occurred a few times. The chain links TRBV20-1 to TRBJ1-4; D gene uncertain. The CDR3 contains 13 residues. CDR1 is DFQATT, CDR2 SNEGSKA, per germline (reference sequence). V shed 6 bases and J shed 1 base, with 9 bases lying between them. DNA of the CDR3: TGCAGTGCCAGACGGGGAACTAATGAAAAACTGTTTTTT. It is translated as CSARRGTNEKLFF.

This clonotype was seen only a few times. The chain links TRBV4-3 to TRBJ2-3; 7 bases align to TRBD2. J was trimmed by 5 bases and V by 1 base; bases with no gene match: 6. From germline, CDR1 is LGHNA and CDR2 YSLEER. This CDR3 comprises 15 residues. CDR3 bases: TGCGCCAGCAGCCAAGTGGGGGGGTCTGGAGATACGCAGTATTTT. Its translation is CASSQVGGSGDTQYF.

The V call is TRBV25-1, the J call TRBJ2-5, with D tentatively TRBD1 (6 bases). Germline CDR1 and CDR2: MGHDK and SYGVNS. This CDR3 has 13 amino acids. V lost 6 bases and J 6 bases, leaving 14 bases between the germline ends. CDR3 nucleotide sequence: TGTGCCAGCAGCGTTAACAGGGTGAAGACCCAGTACTTC. Amino acids: CASSVNRVKTQYF.

In this sample, this clonotype turned up a few times. This chain links TRBV5-1 with TRBJ1-5, with 12 nucleotides matching TRBD1. This CDR3 region has 17 residues. Germline loops: CDR1 SGHRS, CDR2 YFSETQ. With 4 bases clipped from V and 5 bases from J, the junction kept 10 bases outside the gene matches. CDR3 region: CASSVTGTGGLHQPQHF. The CDR3 DNA reads as TGCGCCAGCAGCGTAACCGGGACAGGGGGCCTCCATCAGCCCCAGCATTTT. Drawing the rest from reference TRBV5-1 and TRBJ1-5, the complete variable domain is KAGVTQTPRYLIKTRGQQVTLSCSPISGHRSVSWYQQTPGQGLQFLFEYFSETQRNKGNFPGRFSGRQFSNSRSEMNVSTLELGDSALYLCASSVTGTGGLHQPQHFGDGTRLSIL.

The chain links TRBV27 to TRBJ2-3; perhaps TRBD2 as D (7 bases). The germline gives CDR1 MNHEY, CDR2 SMNVEV (reference sequence). CDR3 length: 14 residues. Trimming left V 2 bases short and J 8 bases short, with 14 bases between. CDR3 loop: CASSLGGGGGTQYF. Here the CDR3 DNA reads TGTGCCAGCAGTTTAGGCGGGGGCGGGGGTACGCAGTATTTT.

The chain uses TRBV7-9 and TRBJ2-5, with D possibly matching TRBD1 (5 bases). The length of the CDR3 is 16 residues. Germline CDR1 is SEHNR and CDR2 is FQNEAQ (reference sequence). Trimming left V 2 bases short and J 2 bases short, with 15 bases between. The CDR3 DNA reads as TGTGCCAGCAGCTTAACGGAGTTGGGGCCACAAGAGACCCAGTACTTC. Its protein product is CASSLTELGPQETQYF.

The table lists this clonotype with a few counts. The chain has TRBV10-3 and TRBJ1-1; unclear D gene. The CDR3 spans 13 residues. Germline assignment: CDR1 ENHRY and CDR2 SYGVKD. The V end was cut by 1 base, the J end by 1 base, with 4 bases between. CDR3 amino acids: CAISEWRNTEAFF. CDR3 coding DNA: TGTGCCATCAGTGAGTGGCGGAACACTGAAGCTTTCTTT.

This clonotype was counted a few times. The chain combines TRBV20-1 with TRBJ2-4; 9 bases align to TRBD1. Per the germline V gene, CDR1 is DFQATT and CDR2 is SNEGSKA (reference sequence). CDR3 length equals 17 residues. Unmatched junction bases numbered 12, after V lost 1 base and J lost 5 bases. CDR3: CSARGTGVKSRENIQYF. The CDR3 DNA reads TGCAGTGCTAGAGGGACAGGGGTTAAATCGCGGGAAAACATTCAGTACTTC.

J is TRBJ2-5 and V is TRBV4-3, with TRBD2 as a possible D gene (5 bases). Germline V gives CDR1 LGHNA, CDR2 YSLEER. The CDR3 has 16 residues. With 8 bases removed from V and 2 bases from J, the gap between germline ends came to 21 bases. CDR3 sequence: CASSKGVSKPQETQYF. The CDR3, as DNA: TGCGCCAGCTCCAAGGGAGTTAGCAAACCTCAAGAGACCCAGTACTTC.

This clonotype was recorded a few times. CDR3 sequence (DNA): TGTGCCAGCAGCACGGGAGGCAGCACGAGCACAGATACGCAGTATTTT. Translating it yields CASSTGGSTSTDTQYF. The genes are TRBV7-2 and TRBJ2-3, with 7 bases aligning to TRBD2. V was clipped by 5 bases and J by 0 bases; unmatched bases: 8. Germline CDR1 is SGHTA and CDR2 is FQGNSA. This CDR3 region has 16 residues.

This clonotype was counted a single time. V is TRBV18 and J is TRBJ1-1; 7 bases map to TRBD1. Germline values: CDR1 KGHSH, CDR2 LQKENI. J lost 7 bases, V lost 0 bases, and 8 bases had no gene match. The CDR3 runs 15 residues. CDR3 sequence reads: CASSPPTGSYSEAFF. The DNA of the CDR3 is TGTGCCAGCTCACCACCGACAGGGTCATATAGTGAAGCTTTCTTT. The full variable domain, completed using reference TRBV18 and TRBJ1-1, is NAGVMQNPRHLVRRRGQEARLRCSPMKGHSHVYWYRQLPEEGLKFMVYLQKENIIDESGMPKERFSAEFPKEGPSILRIQQVVRGDSAAYFCASSPPTGSYSEAFFGQGTRLTVV.

The chain employs TRBV5-5 and TRBJ2-7; D is ambiguous. V dropped 4 bases and J dropped 1 base, with 15 bases sitting between them. CDR1 and CDR2 (germline): SGHKS, YYEKEE (reference sequence). This CDR3 contains 15 residues. CDR3 in amino acids: CASSAHTSASYEQYF. In DNA form, the CDR3 reads TGTGCCAGCAGCGCGCACACTTCAGCATCCTACGAGCAGTACTTC.

This clonotype showed up just a few times. J is TRBJ2-2 and V is TRBV10-3, with a tentative D call TRBD1 (6 bases). CDR1 and CDR2 from the germline V gene are ENHRY and SYGVKD. The CDR3 sequence is 16 residues long. Trimming took 0 bases from V and 4 from J, leaving 12 bases between them. The CDR3 coding sequence is TGTGCCATCAGTGAGTCGATCGACAGGCGCACCGGGGAGCTGTTTTTT. It specifies CAISESIDRRTGELFF.

This clonotype was counted at least ten times. This rearrangement joins TRBV4-1 to TRBJ2-2, with D perhaps matching TRBD1 or TRBD2 (5 bases each). Trimming shortened V by 3 bases and J by 5 bases, and 16 bases separated the two germline ends. CDR1 is MGHRA, CDR2 YSYEKL, per germline. The CDR3 is 16 amino acids. The CDR3 protein is CASSQREGLGTGELFF. The CDR3 DNA reads TGCGCCAGCAGCCAGCGTGAGGGGTTGGGGACCGGGGAGCTGTTTTTT.